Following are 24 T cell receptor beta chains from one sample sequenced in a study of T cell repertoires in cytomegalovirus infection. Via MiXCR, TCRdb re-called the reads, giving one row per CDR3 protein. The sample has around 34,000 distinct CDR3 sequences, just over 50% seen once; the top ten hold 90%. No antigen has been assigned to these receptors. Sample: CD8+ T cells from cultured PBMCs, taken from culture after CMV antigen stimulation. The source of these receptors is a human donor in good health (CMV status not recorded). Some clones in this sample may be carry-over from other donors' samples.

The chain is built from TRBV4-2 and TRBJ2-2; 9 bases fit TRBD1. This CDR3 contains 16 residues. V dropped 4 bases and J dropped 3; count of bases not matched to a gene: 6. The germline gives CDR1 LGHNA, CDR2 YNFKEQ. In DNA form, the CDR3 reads TGTGCCAGCAGCCGCGCGGGACAGGGTGACACCGGGGAGCTGTTTTTT. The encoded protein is CASSRAGQGDTGELFF.

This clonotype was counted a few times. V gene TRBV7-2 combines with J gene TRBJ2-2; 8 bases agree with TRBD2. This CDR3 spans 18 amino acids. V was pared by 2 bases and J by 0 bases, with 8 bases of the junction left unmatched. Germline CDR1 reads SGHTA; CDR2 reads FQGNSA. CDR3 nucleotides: TGTGCCAGCAGCTTAACACCGGGACTAGGGTCGAACACCGGGGAGCTGTTTTTT. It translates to CASSLTPGLGSNTGELFF.

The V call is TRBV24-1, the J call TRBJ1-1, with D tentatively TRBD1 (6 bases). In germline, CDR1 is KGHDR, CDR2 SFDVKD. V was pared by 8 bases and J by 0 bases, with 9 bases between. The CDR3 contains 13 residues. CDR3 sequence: CATKSGVNTEAFF. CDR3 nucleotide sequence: TGTGCCACCAAGTCAGGGGTGAACACTGAAGCTTTCTTT.

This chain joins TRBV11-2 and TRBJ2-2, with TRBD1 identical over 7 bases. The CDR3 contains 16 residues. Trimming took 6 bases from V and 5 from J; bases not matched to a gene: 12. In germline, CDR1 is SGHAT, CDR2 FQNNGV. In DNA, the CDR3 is TGTGCCAGCAGATCCGAGCGAGACAGGGTGACCGGGGAGCTGTTTTTT. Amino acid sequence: CASRSERDRVTGELFF.

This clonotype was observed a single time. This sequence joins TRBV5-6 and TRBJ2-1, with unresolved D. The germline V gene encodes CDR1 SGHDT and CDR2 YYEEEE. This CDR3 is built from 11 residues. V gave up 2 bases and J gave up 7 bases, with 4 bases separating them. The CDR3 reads CASSFYNEQFF. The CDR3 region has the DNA TGTGCCAGCAGCTTTTATAATGAGCAGTTCTTC.

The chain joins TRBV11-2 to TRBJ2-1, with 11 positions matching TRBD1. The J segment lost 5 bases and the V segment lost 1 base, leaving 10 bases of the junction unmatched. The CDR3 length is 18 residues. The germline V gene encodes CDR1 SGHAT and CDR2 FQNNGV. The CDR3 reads CASSLVWGQGVMHNEQFF. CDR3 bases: TGTGCCAGCAGCTTAGTGTGGGGACAGGGGGTTATGCACAATGAGCAGTTCTTC.

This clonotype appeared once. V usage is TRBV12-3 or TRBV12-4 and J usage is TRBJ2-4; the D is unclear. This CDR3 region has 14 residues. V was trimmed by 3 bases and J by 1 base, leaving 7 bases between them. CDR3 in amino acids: CASSFAEAKNIQYF. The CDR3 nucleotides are TGTGCCAGCAGTTTTGCGGAGGCCAAAAACATTCAGTACTTC.

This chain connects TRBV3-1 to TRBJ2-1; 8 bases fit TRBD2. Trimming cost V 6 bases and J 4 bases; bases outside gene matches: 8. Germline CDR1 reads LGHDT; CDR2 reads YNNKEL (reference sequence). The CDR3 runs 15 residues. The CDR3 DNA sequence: TGTGCCAGCAGACCCCGGGGGGGTAAATACAATGAGCAGTTCTTC. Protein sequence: CASRPRGGKYNEQFF.

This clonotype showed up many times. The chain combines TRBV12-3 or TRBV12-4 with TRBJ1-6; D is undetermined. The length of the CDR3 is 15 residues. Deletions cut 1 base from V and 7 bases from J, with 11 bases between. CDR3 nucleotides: TGTGCCAGCAGTTTAGACAGCCGAGAAAATTCACCCCTCCACTTT. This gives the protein CASSLDSRENSPLHF.

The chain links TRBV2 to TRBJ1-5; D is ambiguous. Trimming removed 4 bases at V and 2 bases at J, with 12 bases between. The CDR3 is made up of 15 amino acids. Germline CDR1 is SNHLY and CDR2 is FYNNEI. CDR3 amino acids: CASSVGEWGNQPQHF. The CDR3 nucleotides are TGTGCCAGCAGTGTTGGGGAATGGGGCAATCAGCCCCAGCATTTT.

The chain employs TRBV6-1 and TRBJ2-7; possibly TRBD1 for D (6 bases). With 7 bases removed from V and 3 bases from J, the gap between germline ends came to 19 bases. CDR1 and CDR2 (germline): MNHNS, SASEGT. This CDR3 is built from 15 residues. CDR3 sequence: CASISWDTNNYEQYF. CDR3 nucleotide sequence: TGTGCCAGCATTAGTTGGGACACCAATAACTACGAGCAGTACTTC.

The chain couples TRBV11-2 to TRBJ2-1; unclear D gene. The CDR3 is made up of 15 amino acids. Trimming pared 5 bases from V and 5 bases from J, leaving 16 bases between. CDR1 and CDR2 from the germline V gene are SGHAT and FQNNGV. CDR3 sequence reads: CASSHHIRLNNEQFF. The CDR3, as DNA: TGTGCCAGCAGCCATCACATCCGGCTTAACAATGAGCAGTTCTTC. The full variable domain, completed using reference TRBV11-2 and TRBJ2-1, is EAGVAQSPRYKIIEKRQSVAFWCNPISGHATLYWYQQILGQGPKLLIQFQNNGVVDDSQLPKDRFSAERLKGVDSTLKIQPAKLEDSAVYLCASSHHIRLNNEQFFGPGTRLTVL.

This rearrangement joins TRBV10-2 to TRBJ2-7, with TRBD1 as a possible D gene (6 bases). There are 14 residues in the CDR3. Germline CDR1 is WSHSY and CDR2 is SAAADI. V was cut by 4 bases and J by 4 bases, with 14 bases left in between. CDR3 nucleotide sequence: TGCGCCAGCAGTGTTCTACAGGGTCCTTACGAGCAGTACTTC. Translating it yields CASSVLQGPYEQYF.

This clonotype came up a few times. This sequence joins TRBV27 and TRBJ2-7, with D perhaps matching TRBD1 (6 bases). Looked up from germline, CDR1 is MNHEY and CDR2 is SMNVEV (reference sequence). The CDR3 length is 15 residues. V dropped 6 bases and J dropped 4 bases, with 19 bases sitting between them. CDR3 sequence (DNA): TGTGCCAGCAGGCACCCCACGACAGGCGGGTACGAGCAGTACTTC. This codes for CASRHPTTGGYEQYF.

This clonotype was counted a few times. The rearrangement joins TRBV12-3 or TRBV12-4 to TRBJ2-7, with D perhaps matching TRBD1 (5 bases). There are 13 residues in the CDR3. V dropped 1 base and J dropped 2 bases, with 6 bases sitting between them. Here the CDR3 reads CASSLDRPYEQYF. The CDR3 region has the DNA TGTGCCAGCAGTTTAGACAGGCCCTACGAGCAGTACTTC.

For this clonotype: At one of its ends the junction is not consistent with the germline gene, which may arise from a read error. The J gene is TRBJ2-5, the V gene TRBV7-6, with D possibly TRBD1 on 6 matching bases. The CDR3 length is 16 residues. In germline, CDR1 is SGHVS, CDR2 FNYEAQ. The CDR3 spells CASSLMRPGQQETQYF. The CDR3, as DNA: TGTGCTAGCAGCCTCATGAGGCCGGGACAACAAGAGACCCAGTACTTC.

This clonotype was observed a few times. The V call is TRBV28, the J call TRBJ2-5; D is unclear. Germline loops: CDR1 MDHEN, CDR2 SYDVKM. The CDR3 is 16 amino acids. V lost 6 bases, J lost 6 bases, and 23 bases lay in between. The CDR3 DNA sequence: TGTGCCAGCAGCAACTTGGCTCGTCGGCAGGAGAAGACCCAGTACTTC. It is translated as CASSNLARRQEKTQYF.

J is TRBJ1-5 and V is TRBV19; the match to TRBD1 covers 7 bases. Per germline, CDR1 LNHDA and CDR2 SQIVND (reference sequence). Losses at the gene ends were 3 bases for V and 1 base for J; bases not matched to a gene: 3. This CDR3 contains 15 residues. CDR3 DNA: TGTGCCAGTAGTATTGCGACAGGGAGCAATCAGCCCCAGCATTTT. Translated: CASSIATGSNQPQHF.

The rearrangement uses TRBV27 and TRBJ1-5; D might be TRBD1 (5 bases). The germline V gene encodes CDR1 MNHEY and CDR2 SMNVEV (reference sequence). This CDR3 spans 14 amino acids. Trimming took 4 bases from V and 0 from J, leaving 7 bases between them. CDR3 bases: TGTGCCAGCAGTTCCGGGACTAGCAATCAGCCCCAGCATTTT. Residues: CASSSGTSNQPQHF.

The CDR3 sequence: CASTARRLAGVYNEQFF. CDR3 nucleotides: TGTGCCAGCACCGCCCGCCGACTAGCGGGGGTCTACAATGAGCAGTTCTTC. The chain links TRBV7-3 to TRBJ2-1; TRBD2 agrees at 12 bases. The germline V gene encodes CDR1 SGHTA and CDR2 FQGTGA. J gave up 3 bases and V 7 bases, and 10 bases lay outside the gene matches. This CDR3 has 17 residues.

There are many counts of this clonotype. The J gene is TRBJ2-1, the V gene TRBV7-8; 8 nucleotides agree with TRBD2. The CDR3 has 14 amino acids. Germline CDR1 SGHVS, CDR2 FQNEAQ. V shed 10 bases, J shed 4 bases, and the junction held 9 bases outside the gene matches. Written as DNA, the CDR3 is TGTGCCACAAGAAATAGCGGGGCGTACAATGAGCAGTTCTTC. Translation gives CATRNSGAYNEQFF.

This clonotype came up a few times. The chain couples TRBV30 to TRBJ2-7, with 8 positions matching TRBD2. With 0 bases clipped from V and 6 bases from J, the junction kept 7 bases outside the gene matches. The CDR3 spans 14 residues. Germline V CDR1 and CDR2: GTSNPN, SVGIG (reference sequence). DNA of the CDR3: TGTGCCTGGAGTGTATCGGGAGGGACTGGCGAGCAGTACTTC. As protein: CAWSVSGGTGEQYF.

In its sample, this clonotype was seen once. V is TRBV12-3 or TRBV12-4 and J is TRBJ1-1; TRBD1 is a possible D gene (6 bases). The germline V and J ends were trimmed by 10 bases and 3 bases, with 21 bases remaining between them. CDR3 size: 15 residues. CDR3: CATAEAGGAHTEAFF. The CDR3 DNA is TGTGCCACCGCGGAAGCTGGGGGGGCCCACACTGAAGCTTTCTTT.

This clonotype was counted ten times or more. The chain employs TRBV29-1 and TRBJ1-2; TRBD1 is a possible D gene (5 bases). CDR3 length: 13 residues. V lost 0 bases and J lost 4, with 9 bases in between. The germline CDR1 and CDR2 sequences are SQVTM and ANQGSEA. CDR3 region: CSVEEGGGYGYTF. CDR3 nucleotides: TGCAGCGTTGAAGAAGGTGGGGGCTATGGCTACACCTTC.